This T cell receptor beta chain was identified during a study of CD8+ T cells in alopecia areata. Extraction of RNA preceded its reverse transcription into cDNA, which served as the sequencing template. Sequencing used immunoSEQ multiplex PCR; TCRdb keeps in-frame clones, though not all of them. The sample gives about 220,000 clones, more than 45% of which show up once; roughly 1.4% is in the top ten. Treatment reported: oral pan-JAK inhibitor, 5-10 mg twice daily. This clone was recorded only once. Between the trimmed V and J ends, which lost 0 bases and 0 bases, there was a span of 12 bases. Per the germline V gene, CDR1 is SGDLS and CDR2 is YYNGEE. The CDR3 is made up of 16 amino acids.

This rearrangement joins TRBV9 to TRBJ2-5; no reliable D call. This TCR derives from a human donor with alopecia areata. This material consisted of CD4+ T cells sorted from blood, taken at week 4, from a patient treated with tofacitinib. CDR3: CASSVGGLPYQETQYF. The CDR3 DNA reads TGTGCCAGCAGCGTAGGGGGTCTACCCTACCAAGAGACCCAGTACTTC.